The 29 T cell receptor beta chains reported below all come from one sample, sequenced in a study of T cell repertoires in cytomegalovirus infection. TCRdb processed the reads anew with MiXCR; each CDR3 protein has one entry. The table lists about 140,000 distinct CDR3 sequences, 5.5% to 7% of them singletons, with around 17% in the top ten. Specimen: PBMCs. All receptors derive from a human donor in good health (CMV status not recorded). Some clones in this sample may be carry-over from other donors' samples.

This clonotype came up many times. The chain employs TRBV5-5 and TRBJ2-7; 9 bases line up with TRBD1. This CDR3 spans 14 amino acids. The germline gives CDR1 SGHKS, CDR2 YYEKEE (reference sequence). The V gene end was trimmed by 5 bases and the J gene end by 2 bases; junction bases not matched to a gene: 5. The DNA of the CDR3 is TGTGCCAGCAGTTGGGGACAGGGCCCCTACGAGCAGTACTTC. This encodes CASSWGQGPYEQYF. The full variable domain, completed using reference TRBV5-5 and TRBJ2-7, is DAGVTQSPTHLIKTRGQQVTLRCSPISGHKSVSWYQQVLGQGPQFIFQYYEKEERGRGNFPDRFSARQFPNYSSELNVNALLLGDSALYLCASSWGQGPYEQYFGPGTRLTVT.

This clonotype occurred a few times. V and J are TRBV20-1 and TRBJ2-2, with 9 bases lining up with TRBD2. J gave up 5 bases and V 6 bases, and 13 bases lay outside the gene matches. The germline V gene encodes CDR1 DFQATT and CDR2 SNEGSKA (reference sequence). The CDR3 is 16 amino acids. For the CDR3, the DNA is TGCAGTGCAACGATGGCGGGGGGGCCACTTACCGGGGAGCTGTTTTTT. It codes for CSATMAGGPLTGELFF.

This clonotype was seen many times. This chain uses TRBV7-2 with TRBJ2-4, with a tentative D call TRBD2 (5 bases). Trimming removed 1 base at V and 9 bases at J, with 13 bases between. This CDR3 region has 14 residues. Germline V gives CDR1 SGHTA, CDR2 FQGNSA. CDR3 nucleotide sequence: TGTGCCAGCAGCTTAGGAAAGTCGGCGGGCATTCAGTACTTC. It codes for CASSLGKSAGIQYF.

This clonotype showed up many times. J is TRBJ2-1 and V is TRBV10-3, with D tentatively TRBD2 (6 bases). The CDR3 has 16 residues. V shed 4 bases and J shed 0 bases, with 13 bases lying between them. The germline V gene encodes CDR1 ENHRY and CDR2 SYGVKD. CDR3 in amino acids: CAISARGTSSYNEQFF. CDR3 sequence (DNA): TGTGCCATCAGTGCTCGGGGGACGAGCTCCTACAATGAGCAGTTCTTC.

There are many counts of this clonotype. This chain uses TRBV10-3 with TRBJ2-3, with 9 nucleotides matching TRBD1. V trimming: 2 bases; J trimming: 4 bases; junction bases outside the gene matches: 19. The V gene's germline CDR1 is ENHRY and CDR2 SYGVKD. The CDR3 length is 20 residues. CDR3 DNA sequence: TGTGCCATCAGTGAGCCAGGAGCACCGAGACAGGGGGACCCTGCAGATACGCAGTATTTT. This encodes CAISEPGAPRQGDPADTQYF.

In this sample, this clonotype turned up many times. The chain recombines TRBV6-5 with TRBJ2-7; 9 bases align to TRBD1. CDR1 MNHEY and CDR2 SVGAGI come from the germline V gene. The CDR3 length is 15 residues. V lost 0 bases to trimming and J lost 5 bases; unmatched junction nucleotides: 5. The CDR3 region has the DNA TGTGCCAGCAGTTACTCGTGGACAGGGGTCGACGAGCAGTACTTC. Protein sequence: CASSYSWTGVDEQYF.

At least ten counts were recorded for this clonotype. V and J are TRBV7-8 and TRBJ2-1; TRBD1 might be the D (6 bases). The germline V and J ends were trimmed by 5 bases and 8 bases, with 10 bases remaining between them. The CDR3 consists of 12 residues. The germline gives CDR1 SGHVS, CDR2 FQNEAQ. The CDR3 reads CASSTYRDEQFF. CDR3 DNA sequence: TGTGCCAGCAGCACTTACAGGGATGAGCAGTTCTTC.

This clonotype was observed at least ten times. The chain combines TRBV12-3 or TRBV12-4 with TRBJ2-1, with 9 bases lining up with TRBD1. The CDR3 consists of 14 residues. J lost 2 bases, V lost 6 bases, and 2 bases had no gene match. The CDR3 region has the DNA TGTGCCAGCAGCCGGGACAGGGCCTACAATGAGCAGTTCTTC. Protein product: CASSRDRAYNEQFF.

Many counts were recorded for this clonotype. In DNA, the CDR3 is TGTGCCAGCAGCGCAGGGGCTAGCGGGGGGGCGACCGGGGAGCTGTTTTTT. Its translation: CASSAGASGGATGELFF. The V call is TRBV7-8, the J call TRBJ2-2; 12 positions agree with TRBD2. The CDR3 is made up of 17 amino acids. Trimming at V came to 5 bases and at J to 5 bases, leaving 9 bases not matched to a gene. Germline CDR1 SGHVS, CDR2 FQNEAQ.

This clonotype was seen a handful of times. V usage is TRBV5-1 and J usage is TRBJ1-1; 9 bases line up with TRBD1. The CDR3 is 14 amino acids. The V gene end was trimmed by 4 bases and the J gene end by 4 bases; junction bases not matched to a gene: 5. Germline CDR1 and CDR2: SGHRS and YFSETQ. The CDR3 is CASSHPTGGTEAFF. The CDR3 nucleotides read TGCGCCAGCAGCCACCCGACAGGGGGCACTGAAGCTTTCTTT. The whole variable domain, remainder taken from reference TRBV5-1 and TRBJ1-1, is KAGVTQTPRYLIKTRGQQVTLSCSPISGHRSVSWYQQTPGQGLQFLFEYFSETQRNKGNFPGRFSGRQFSNSRSEMNVSTLELGDSALYLCASSHPTGGTEAFFGQGTRLTVV.

This clonotype was detected ten times or more. The chain carries TRBV3-1 and TRBJ2-7, with TRBD1 matching 11 bases. The V gene's germline CDR1 is LGHDT and CDR2 YNNKEL (reference sequence). This CDR3 comprises 15 residues. After removal of 4 bases from V and 4 bases from J, the junction contained 6 bases not matched to a gene. The CDR3 spells CASSPSGTGGYEQYF. The CDR3 nucleotides are TGTGCCAGCAGCCCGTCCGGGACAGGGGGTTACGAGCAGTACTTC.

Turning to this clonotype: This may be a read error: a much more frequent sequence differs by one nucleotide. The DNA for the CDR3 is TGTGCCAGCAGTCCCTCCGGGGGGATCAACTATGGCAACACCTTC. This translates into CASSPSGGINYGNTF. The V call is TRBV7-8, the J call TRBJ1-2; a possible D gene is TRBD1 (5 bases). The CDR3 totals 15 residues. The germline V gene has CDR1 SGHVS and CDR2 FQNEAQ. The full variable domain, completed using reference TRBV7-8 and TRBJ1-2, is GAGVSQSPRYKVAKRGQDVALRCDPISGHVSLFWYQQALGQGPEFLTYFQNEAQLDKSGLPSDRFFAERPEGSVSTLKIQRTQQEDSAVYLCASSPSGGINYGNTFGSGTRLTVV.

The chain carries TRBV28 and TRBJ1-5; D is ambiguous. Germline values: CDR1 MDHEN, CDR2 SYDVKM. The CDR3 extends over 15 amino acids. V shed 5 bases and J shed 2 bases, with 13 bases lying between them. CDR3 sequence: CASSPEGRGNQPQHF. In nucleotides, the CDR3 is TGTGCCAGCAGTCCAGAAGGCCGGGGCAATCAGCCCCAGCATTTT.

This clonotype showed up just a few times. The chain links TRBV12-3 or TRBV12-4 to TRBJ1-5; D remains ambiguous. The CDR3 consists of 12 residues. The V end lost 6 bases, the J end lost 5 bases, and 8 bases lay between the germline ends. The CDR3 DNA follows: TGTGCCAGCAGCAGGAATTATCAGCCCCAGCATTTT. This codes for CASSRNYQPQHF.

This chain uses TRBV4-1 with TRBJ2-1; D unclear. Germline assignment: CDR1 MGHRA and CDR2 YSYEKL. Trimming took off 0 bases at V and 9 bases at J, with 9 bases between the two ends. This CDR3 has 13 amino acids. The DNA for the CDR3 is TGCGCCAGCAGCCAAGAGTACAAGGGTGAGCAGTTCTTC. Translation: CASSQEYKGEQFF.

The V call is TRBV7-2, the J call TRBJ2-3, with TRBD2 matching over 16 bases. The trim removed 3 bases at V and 3 bases at J, leaving 6 bases unmatched. The germline V gene encodes CDR1 SGHTA and CDR2 FQGNSA. The CDR3 sequence is 18 residues long. DNA of the CDR3: TGTGCCAGCAGCTTGGGACTAGCGGGGGGGGTGTCAACAGATACGCAGTATTTT. Protein sequence: CASSLGLAGGVSTDTQYF.

CDR3 loop: CASSADRGPQETQYF. The CDR3 nucleotides read TGTGCCAGCAGTGCGGACAGGGGGCCCCAAGAGACCCAGTACTTC. The chain joins TRBV2 to TRBJ2-5, with 11 bases lining up with TRBD1. V dropped 4 bases and J dropped 1; count of bases not matched to a gene: 2. CDR3 length: 15 amino acids. The V gene's germline CDR1 is SNHLY and CDR2 FYNNEI.

This clonotype occurred many times. V is TRBV7-2 and J is TRBJ2-1, with TRBD2 matching 8 bases. V was clipped by 1 base and J by 8 bases; unmatched bases: 10. This CDR3 spans 16 amino acids. Germline assignment: CDR1 SGHTA and CDR2 FQGNSA. The CDR3 nucleotides read TGTGCCAGCAGCTTAGGTGGGGCGGGGGGCCTCGATGAGCAGTTCTTC. Amino acids: CASSLGGAGGLDEQFF. Combining the CDR3 with reference TRBV7-2 and TRBJ2-1 gives the whole variable domain GAGVSQSPSNKVTEKGKDVELRCDPISGHTALYWYRQSLGQGLEFLIYFQGNSAPDKSGLPSDRFSAERTGGSVSTLTIQRTQQEDSAVYLCASSLGGAGGLDEQFFGPGTRLTVL.

This clonotype has a count of ten or more. This rearrangement joins TRBV25-1 to TRBJ1-1; 9 bases line up with TRBD1. The CDR3 runs to 14 residues. Germline V gene data show CDR1 as MGHDK and CDR2 as SYGVNS. With 5 bases clipped from V and 12 bases from J, the junction kept 13 bases outside the gene matches. CDR3 sequence: CASSLGQGGGRTFF. The CDR3 DNA reads TGTGCCAGCAGTTTGGGACAGGGAGGGGGTCGGACTTTCTTT.

This clonotype was detected many times. This chain joins TRBV28 and TRBJ1-2; D remains ambiguous. This CDR3 has 14 amino acids. V was trimmed by 3 bases and J by 4 bases, leaving 12 bases between them. Germline V lookup: CDR1 MDHEN, CDR2 SYDVKM. CDR3 loop: CASSLPGRFYGYTF. The DNA of the CDR3 is TGTGCCAGCAGTTTGCCCGGACGGTTCTATGGCTACACCTTC.

This clonotype was detected ten times or more. The gene calls are TRBV10-3 and TRBJ2-3; D ambiguous. V lost 3 bases, J lost 8 bases, and 3 bases lay in between. The germline gives CDR1 ENHRY, CDR2 SYGVKD. The CDR3 is made up of 10 amino acids. The CDR3 protein is CAISDGTQYF. CDR3 nucleotide sequence: TGTGCCATCAGTGATGGTACGCAGTATTTT.

The chain joins TRBV9 to TRBJ1-4; D gene uncertain. Trimming removed 3 bases from V and 2 bases from J, with 11 bases in between. CDR1 and CDR2 (germline): SGDLS, YYNGEE. This CDR3 region has 15 residues. The CDR3 spells CASSAGGSTNEKLFF. The CDR3 DNA sequence: TGTGCCAGCAGCGCGGGAGGATCGACTAATGAAAAACTGTTTTTT.

The gene calls are TRBV2 and TRBJ1-4; TRBD1 aligns across 8 bases. V lost 2 bases and J lost 13; bases outside the gene matches: 12. The CDR3 spans 15 residues. Germline loops: CDR1 SNHLY, CDR2 FYNNEI. CDR3 loop: CASSEFGRGQERLFF. In nucleotides, the CDR3 is TGTGCCAGCAGTGAATTTGGCAGGGGGCAAGAGAGACTGTTTTTT. The variable domain in full, with the rest retrieved from reference TRBV2 and TRBJ1-4, is EPEVTQTPSHQVTQMGQEVILRCVPISNHLYFYWYRQILGQKVEFLVSFYNNEISEKSEIFDDQFSVERPDGSNFTLKIRSTKLEDSAMYFCASSEFGRGQERLFFGSGTQLSVL.

There are many counts of this clonotype. This sequence joins TRBV11-2 and TRBJ1-2; no clear D. CDR1 SGHAT and CDR2 FQNNGV come from the germline V gene. There are 15 residues in the CDR3. V lost 5 bases, J lost 6 bases, and 19 bases lay in between. The CDR3: CASSPWRDRVHGYTF. The DNA for the CDR3 is TGTGCCAGCAGCCCCTGGAGGGATAGGGTTCATGGCTACACCTTC.

The chain links TRBV6-2 or TRBV6-3 to TRBJ1-4; 8 bases are shared with TRBD1. This CDR3 spans 17 amino acids. CDR1 and CDR2 (germline): MNHEY, SVGEGT. J was trimmed by 2 bases and V by 0 bases; bases with no gene match: 5. CDR3 coding DNA: TGTGCCAGCAGTTACTCGACAGGGGAAGTGACTAATGAAAAACTGTTTTTT. Its protein product is CASSYSTGEVTNEKLFF.

The V call is TRBV30, the J call TRBJ2-7; D may correspond to TRBD1 or TRBD2 (6 bases each). CDR1 and CDR2 (germline): GTSNPN, SVGIG (reference sequence). V was pared by 7 bases and J by 5 bases, with 18 bases between. CDR3 length equals 13 residues. This CDR3 is CASEFRGRHEQYF. The CDR3, as DNA: TGTGCCTCCGAGTTTCGGGGGCGCCACGAGCAGTACTTC.

This clonotype was detected many times. The rearrangement uses TRBV7-2 and TRBJ1-2; D is undetermined. CDR1 and CDR2 (germline): SGHTA, FQGNSA. The CDR3 runs to 13 residues. V gave up 4 bases and J gave up 8 bases, with 14 bases separating them. For the CDR3, the DNA is TGTGCCAGCAGCTCCGCCGGAGTGGGGGGCTACACCTTC. It specifies CASSSAGVGGYTF.

In its sample, this clonotype was seen once. This chain links TRBV20-1 with TRBJ2-7; no clear D. The CDR3 is made up of 16 amino acids. V was clipped by 0 bases and J by 0 bases, with 15 bases between them. The germline gives CDR1 DFQATT, CDR2 SNEGSKA (reference sequence). CDR3 in DNA: TGCAGTGCTAGAGATCTCGACGGGCTCTCCTCCTACGAGCAGTACTTC. This translates into CSARDLDGLSSYEQYF.

This clonotype has at least ten counts. The V call is TRBV7-8, the J call TRBJ1-5, with D possibly being TRBD1 (6 bases). V lost 1 base and J lost 4, with 14 bases in between. Germline V lookup: CDR1 SGHVS, CDR2 FQNEAQ. This CDR3 region has 16 residues. The CDR3 sequence is CASSLGVQGWNQPQHF. CDR3 DNA sequence: TGTGCCAGCAGCTTAGGTGTTCAGGGGTGGAATCAGCCCCAGCATTTT. Looking up the rest from reference TRBV7-8 and TRBJ1-5 gives the full variable domain: GAGVSQSPRYKVAKRGQDVALRCDPISGHVSLFWYQQALGQGPEFLTYFQNEAQLDKSGLPSDRFFAERPEGSVSTLKIQRTQQEDSAVYLCASSLGVQGWNQPQHFGDGTRLSIL.